This TCR beta chain was obtained from a study of shared clonotypes between healthy human individuals (dated by TCRdb to 2020 to 2022). Regarding the complete study: Two women and a few men aged 18 to 49 years were included in the cohort. Different laboratories and diverse techniques were used to prepare libraries and sequence TCR repertoires, to increase sequencing depth and limit assay-specific biases. Per donor, three plates each were used for CD4 naive and CD4 memory, two for CD8 naive, and one for CD8 memory. Between about 0.85 and 9.5 billion PBMCs per donor were obtained by leukapheresis. To estimate repertoire size and how much clonotype sharing occurs between individuals, the study deeply sequenced the blood TCR repertoires of five or six healthy adults.

The study at large found these results: Naive subsets generally had larger estimated clonotype richness than memory subsets. The small number of donors limited the genetic and exposure-history diversity represented. Compared with non-shared clonotypes, clonotypes shared by all four sorted-subset donors had higher generation probabilities. Only blood was sampled, and tissue TCR repertoires likely differ from those in blood. Sharing across a handful of donors was observed for around 5% of naive CD4, around 3.5% of naive CD8, around 2.5% of memory CD4, and about 0.38% of memory CD8 clonotypes. Pairwise subsampling led to the expectation that sequencing depth would affect the degree of clonotype sharing among donors. Even with the large sequencing depth, rarefaction of the sorted-subset datasets indicated that sequencing was incomplete.

CD8 naive samples consisted of CD45RO-negative cells that were positively selected for CCR7, yielding a CD45RA+CCR7+ population without TemRA cells. The donors were healthy, HIV-negative adults who had no recently reported acute infections or vaccinations. Every donor was a Caucasian adult living in Nashville, Tennessee, USA. Blood was obtained by leukapheresis, after which PBMCs were separated by Ficoll-Histopaque density gradient centrifugation and cryopreserved in liquid nitrogen vapor phase. Analytical flow cytometry was used to check the purity and quantity of every magnetically sorted T cell population. Genomic DNA was isolated from each sorted fraction and quantified by UV absorbance on a Nanodrop 2000c. CDR1 and CDR2 are read off the germline V gene as SGDLS and YYNGEE. The germline ends are 7 bases apart after V is trimmed by 0 bases and J by 0 bases. Spanning cysteine to phenylalanine, the CDR3 consists of 15 amino acids. Only the CDR3 DNA is retained, 45 bases long and in frame from the first base.

For this clone: The antigen it recognizes is unknown. Base qualities are not at hand, and no much larger clone is one base apart.

TCR CDR3 regions were amplified from genomic DNA by multiplex PCR using the deep immunoSEQ assay. Extracted genomic DNA from each cell subset was spread evenly across all wells of several immunoSEQ 96-well plates, with each plate serving as a replicate. For sorted subsets, about 200 ng genomic DNA, equal to 30,000 to 35,000 T cell genomes, was loaded into each replicate PCR. Purified libraries were quantified with a Qubit 3.0 fluorometer, sized on a Bioanalyzer 2100, and re-quantified with the KAPA Library Quantification kit. Every immunoSEQ 96-well plate was sequenced on a separate single-read 150-cycle Illumina NextSeq 550 flow cell. In the authors' own workflow: Because the immunoSEQ output held only junctional sequences and lacked quality scores, the filtering could not match the filtering applied to full-length reads. To assign V/J genes and CDR3, sequences were annotated using PyIR, a Python wrapper for IgBLAST v1.9, with IMGT germline references. Reads were filtered out if the reads had weak V/J assignments (E-value above 1e-6), no CDR3, stop codons, out-of-frame junctions, or ambiguous translated residues. V3J clonotypes were defined as sequences sharing the same inferred V gene, J gene, and CDR3 amino acid sequence. To compute the percentage overlap between repertoires, the number of shared unique clonotypes was divided by the size of the smaller repertoire. Three approaches were used to assess repertoire richness: RTK rarefaction, the Chao1 estimator, and Recon v2.1 estimates of unobserved clonotypes. Generation probabilities for all TCRbeta clonotypes obtained by the gDNA method from a handful of donors were computed using OLGA. TCRdb took this table from immuneACCESS and kept in-frame rearrangements with V and J called. Such tables lack part of the clones; where checked against another copy, unresolved V genes explain under half of the gap, and the rest is unexplained. The D gene and trimming were derived from the DNA, and the V and J assignments and clone size from that table. This sample is represented by some 580,000 clones; 95% to 98% of them were singletons. The top ten hold 0.3% of the sample.

The TCR sequence derives from a man aged 25-40 years in good health. Sequenced material: naive CD8+ T cells sorted from blood. Per the publication, the cell subset or site label means: CD45RA+CCR7+. The chain is made from TRBV9 and TRBJ1-3, with no reliable assignment of the D segment. The DNA sequence follows: TGTGCCAGCAGCGTAGATGGCATCTCTGGAAACACCATATATTTT. This translates into CASSVDGISGNTIYF.